The rows below give T cell receptor beta chains drawn from one sample of a study of shared clonotypes between healthy human individuals. Generated by immunoSEQ multiplex PCR, the TCRdb table keeps only in-frame clones and is missing some. The sample comprises around 1.1 million clones, around 78% of which are singletons, and roughly 0.61% rests with the top ten. Input material: memory CD4+ T cells from PBMCs. All receptors derive from a man in his late teens or twenties in good health. Some clones in this sample may be carry-over from other donors' samples. CDR3s leave out the opening cysteine and the closing phenylalanine or tryptophan.

J gene,V gene,CDR3 protein
TRBJ2-1,TRBV5-6,ASSLAVGVGFYGEQF
TRBJ2-1,TRBV7-8,ASKLGGGNEQF
TRBJ2-3,TRBV7-2,ASSLMARGTDTQY
TRBJ1-1,TRBV30,AWGHNPMNTEAF
TRBJ2-5,TRBV7-9,ASSFLRGIGQETQY
TRBJ2-6,TRBV11-1,ASSLFGLAGYSGANVLT
TRBJ2-3,TRBV28,ASSSRFWGSSGDTQY
TRBJ2-2,TRBV29-1,SVAEAPSRELF
TRBJ2-7,TRBV28,ASNQRPSYEQY
TRBJ2-6,TRBV2,ASSEGGANVLT
TRBJ2-7,TRBV5-4,ASSFPPSYEQY
TRBJ1-1,TRBV4-1,ASSGFQGAREAF
TRBJ1-3,TRBV7-2,ASSLNRGGSGNTIY
TRBJ1-3,TRBV10-1,ASSRRTGAGNTIY
TRBJ2-5,TRBV19,ASSIVTSGRPETQY
TRBJ2-3,TRBV19,ASSRLAAGTDTQY
TRBJ2-1,TRBV28,ASSPAGGPDNEQF
TRBJ1-1,TRBV9,ASSVGSMVGTEAF
TRBJ1-5,TRBV13,ASSCRSLGGDQPQH